Presented here are 3 T cell receptor beta chains from one specimen sequenced in a study of shared clonotypes between healthy human individuals. Sequencing used immunoSEQ multiplex PCR; TCRdb keeps in-frame clones, though not all of them. The sample holds about 2.5 million clones; around 92% are singletons and the top ten take roughly 0.34%. Specimen: naive CD4+ T cells from PBMCs. The sample's subset: CD45RA+ positively selected. These receptors were obtained from a man aged 18 to 30 in good health. Some clones in this sample may be carry-over from other donors' samples.

The genes are TRBV29-1 and TRBJ2-1; D not certain. There are 13 residues in the CDR3. With 6 bases removed from V and 4 bases from J, the gap between germline ends came to 13 bases. CDR1 is SQVTM and CDR2 is ANQGSEA in the germline V gene. The DNA for the CDR3 is TGCAGCGTCCGTTTTGAAATATACAATGAGCAGTTCTTC. Its protein product is CSVRFEIYNEQFF.

The gene calls are TRBV30 and TRBJ1-4, with TRBD1 identical over 7 bases. Germline V gene sequence: CDR1 GTSNPN, CDR2 SVGIG (reference sequence). Unmatched junction bases numbered 9, after V lost 0 bases and J lost 5 bases. The CDR3 covers 16 residues. CDR3 DNA: TGTGCCTGGAGTGTACCCTGGGACAGTTTAAATGAAAAACTGTTTTTT. Translation gives CAWSVPWDSLNEKLFF.

The chain uses TRBV5-6 and TRBJ1-5; D ambiguous. The ends were cut back, 1 base at V and 7 bases at J, with 9 bases in the middle. The CDR3 runs to 13 residues. Germline CDR1 is SGHDT and CDR2 is YYEEEE. The CDR3 here is CASSLRYDQPQHF. CDR3 DNA: TGTGCCAGCAGCTTGAGATACGACCAGCCCCAGCATTTT. Using reference TRBV5-6 and TRBJ1-5 for the parts outside the CDR3, the full variable domain is DAGVTQSPTHLIKTRGQQVTLRCSPKSGHDTVSWYQQALGQGPQFIFQYYEEEERQRGNFPDRFSGHQFPNYSSELNVNALLLGDSALYLCASSLRYDQPQHFGDGTRLSIL.